This T cell receptor beta chain stems from a study of beta chain features in type 1 diabetes. Sorting with CD45RO/CCR7/CD25/CD127/CD95/CD27 yielded naive, central memory, regulatory and stem-like memory CD4+ cells. V gave up 7 bases and J gave up 6 bases, with 13 bases separating them. CDR1 SNHLY and CDR2 FYNNEI come from the germline V gene. This CDR3 region has 13 residues. TCRB transcripts that were expressed got sequenced, as all of the isolated RNA had been reverse transcribed. Sequencing was performed with immunoSEQ multiplex PCR; in TCRdb, only in-frame clones are kept and a portion is missing. The sample contains 130,000 to 150,000 clones, around 51% of which appear only once.

The source is a man younger than 30 in good health. The sequenced sample was Tregs from blood. V gene TRBV2 combines with J gene TRBJ1-5; a weak D match, TRBD1 (5 bases). Here the CDR3 reads CASNAQGFQPQHF. As DNA, the CDR3 is TGTGCCAGCAATGCGCAGGGATTTCAGCCCCAGCATTTT.